This T cell receptor beta chain was recorded in a study of blood T cell repertoires in COVID-19. Overall study context: Sites across the United States, Italy and Spain contributed samples from acute and convalescent COVID-19.

Some clones are missing from TCRdb's copy, which holds only in-frame ones; the method was immunoSEQ multiplex PCR. The profile covers over 200,000 clones, with about 70% appearing a single time and approximately 3.2% taken by the ten largest. This clone was seen a handful of times. The source of this sequence is a woman of 80 years or more with acute or convalescent COVID-19. Sample: peripheral blood.

The CDR3 DNA reads as TGTGCCAGCAGTTTATGGGGGCGGCAGGCCAAAAACATTCAGTACTTC. Protein: CASSLWGRQAKNIQYF. This chain links TRBV27 with TRBJ2-4, with a tentative D call TRBD1 (6 bases). The ends were cut back, 1 base at V and 1 base at J, with 11 bases in the middle. Germline V CDR1 and CDR2: MNHEY, SMNVEV (reference sequence). This CDR3 has 16 amino acids.